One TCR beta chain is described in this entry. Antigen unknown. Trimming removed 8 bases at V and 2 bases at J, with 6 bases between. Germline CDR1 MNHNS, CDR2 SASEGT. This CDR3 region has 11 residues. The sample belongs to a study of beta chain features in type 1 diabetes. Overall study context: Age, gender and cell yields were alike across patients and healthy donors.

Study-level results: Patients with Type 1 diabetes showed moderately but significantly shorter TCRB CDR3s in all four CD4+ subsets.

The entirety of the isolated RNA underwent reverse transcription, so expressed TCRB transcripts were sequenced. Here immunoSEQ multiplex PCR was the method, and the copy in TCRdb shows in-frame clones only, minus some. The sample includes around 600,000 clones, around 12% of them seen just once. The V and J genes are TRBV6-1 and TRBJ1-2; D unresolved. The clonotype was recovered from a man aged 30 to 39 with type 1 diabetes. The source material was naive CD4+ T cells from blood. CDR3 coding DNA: TGTGCCAGCTTCAGCAACTATGGCTACACCTTC. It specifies CASFSNYGYTF.